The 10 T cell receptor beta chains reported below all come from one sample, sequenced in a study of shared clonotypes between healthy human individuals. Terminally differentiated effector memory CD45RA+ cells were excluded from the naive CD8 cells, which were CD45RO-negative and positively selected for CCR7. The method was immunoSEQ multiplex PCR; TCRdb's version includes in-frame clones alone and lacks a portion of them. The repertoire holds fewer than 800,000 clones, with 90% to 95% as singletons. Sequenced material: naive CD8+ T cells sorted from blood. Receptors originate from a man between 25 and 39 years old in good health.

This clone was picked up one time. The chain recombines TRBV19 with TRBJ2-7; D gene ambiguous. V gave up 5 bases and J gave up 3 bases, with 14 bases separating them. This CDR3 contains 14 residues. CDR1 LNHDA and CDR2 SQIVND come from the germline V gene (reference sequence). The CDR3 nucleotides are TGTGCCAGTAGTTTCGGACCCGGTGGCTACGAGCAGTACTTC. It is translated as CASSFGPGGYEQYF.

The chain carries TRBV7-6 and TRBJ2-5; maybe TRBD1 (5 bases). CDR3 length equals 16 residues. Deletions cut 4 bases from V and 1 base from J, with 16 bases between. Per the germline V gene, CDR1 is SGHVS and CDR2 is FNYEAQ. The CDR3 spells CASSSPGWGFQETQYF. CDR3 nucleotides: TGTGCCAGCAGCTCCCCCGGCTGGGGCTTCCAAGAGACCCAGTACTTC. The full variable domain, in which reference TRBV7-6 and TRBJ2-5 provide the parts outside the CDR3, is GAGVSQSPRYKVTKRGQDVALRCDPISGHVSLYWYRQALGQGPEFLTYFNYEAQQDKSGLPNDRFSAERPEGSISTLTIQRTEQRDSAMYRCASSSPGWGFQETQYFGPGTRLLVL.

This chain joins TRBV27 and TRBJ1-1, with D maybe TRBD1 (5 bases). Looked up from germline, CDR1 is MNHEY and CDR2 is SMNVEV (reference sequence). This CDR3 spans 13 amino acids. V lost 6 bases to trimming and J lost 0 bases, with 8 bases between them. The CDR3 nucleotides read TGTGCCAGCAGAGGGGCAATGAACACTGAAGCTTTCTTT. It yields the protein CASRGAMNTEAFF.

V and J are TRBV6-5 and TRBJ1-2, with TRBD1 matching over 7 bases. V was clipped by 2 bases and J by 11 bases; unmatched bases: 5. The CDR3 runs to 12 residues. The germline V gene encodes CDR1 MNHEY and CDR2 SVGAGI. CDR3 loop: CASSYTDRVYTF. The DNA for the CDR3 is TGTGCCAGCAGTTACACAGACAGGGTATACACCTTC.

CDR3 bases: TGTGCCAGCAGGGACGGAGGTGGCTACACCTTC. Residues: CASRDGGGYTF. The chain employs TRBV6-5 and TRBJ1-2; D is unresolved. V was pared by 6 bases and J by 7 bases, with 9 bases between. The CDR3 covers 11 residues. In germline, CDR1 is MNHEY, CDR2 SVGAGI.

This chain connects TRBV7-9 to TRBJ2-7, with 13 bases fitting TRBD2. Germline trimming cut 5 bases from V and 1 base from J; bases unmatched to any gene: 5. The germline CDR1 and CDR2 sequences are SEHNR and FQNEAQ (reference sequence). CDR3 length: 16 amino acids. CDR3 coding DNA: TGTGCCAGCAGCCACCGACTAGCGGGAGGATCCTACGAGCAGTACTTC. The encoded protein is CASSHRLAGGSYEQYF. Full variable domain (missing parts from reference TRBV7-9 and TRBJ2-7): DTGVSQNPRHKITKRGQNVTFRCDPISEHNRLYWYRQTLGQGPEFLTYFQNEAQLEKSRLLSDRFSAERPKGSFSTLEIQRTEQGDSAMYLCASSHRLAGGSYEQYFGPGTRLTVT.

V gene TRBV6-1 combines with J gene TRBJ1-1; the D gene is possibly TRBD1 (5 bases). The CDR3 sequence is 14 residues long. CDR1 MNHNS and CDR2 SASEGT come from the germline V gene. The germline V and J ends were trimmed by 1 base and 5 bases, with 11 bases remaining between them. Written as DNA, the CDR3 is TGTGCCAGCAGTGAAGTATTCAGGGTGACTGAAGCTTTCTTT. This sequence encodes CASSEVFRVTEAFF.

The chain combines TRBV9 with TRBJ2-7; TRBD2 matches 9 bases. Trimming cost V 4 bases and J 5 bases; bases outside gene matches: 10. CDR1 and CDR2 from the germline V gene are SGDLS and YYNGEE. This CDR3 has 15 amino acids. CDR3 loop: CASSTPRGGDDEQYF. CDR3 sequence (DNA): TGTGCCAGCAGCACCCCGCGGGGGGGGGACGACGAGCAGTACTTC.

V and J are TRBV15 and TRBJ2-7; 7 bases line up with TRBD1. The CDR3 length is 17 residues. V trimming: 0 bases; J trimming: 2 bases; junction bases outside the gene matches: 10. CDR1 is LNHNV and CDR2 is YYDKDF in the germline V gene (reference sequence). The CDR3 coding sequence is TGTGCCACCAGCAGAGAGGGGGTGGGGGACAGAGCCTACGAGCAGTACTTC. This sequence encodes CATSREGVGDRAYEQYF.

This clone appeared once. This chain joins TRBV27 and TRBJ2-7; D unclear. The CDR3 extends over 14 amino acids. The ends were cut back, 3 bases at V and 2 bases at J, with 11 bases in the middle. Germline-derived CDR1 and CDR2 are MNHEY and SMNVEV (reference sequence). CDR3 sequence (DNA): TGTGCCAGCAGTTTCCGTTCCTTAGCCTACGAGCAGTACTTC. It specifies CASSFRSLAYEQYF.